Listed here are 28 T cell receptor beta chains from one sample, sequenced in a study of CD8 T cells in Susac syndrome. Random hexamers were used to reverse transcribe about 0.5 to 1 ug of RNA. TCRdb reprocessed the immunoSEQ multiplex PCR reads via MiXCR and lists one record per CDR3 protein. The data hold 150,000 to 200,000 distinct CDR3 sequences, with about 96% observed a single time. Material for sequencing was CD4+ T cells from PBMCs. These receptors all come from a human donor with Susac syndrome.

The J gene is TRBJ2-3, the V gene TRBV28; D call uncertain. The V end was cut by 6 bases, the J end by 2 bases, with 9 bases between. This CDR3 spans 13 amino acids. Germline CDR1 is MDHEN and CDR2 is SYDVKM. The CDR3 reads CASSDSYTDTQYF. CDR3 sequence (DNA): TGTGCCAGCAGCGACTCCTACACAGATACGCAGTATTTT. Looking up the rest from reference TRBV28 and TRBJ2-3 gives the full variable domain: DVKVTQSSRYLVKRTGEKVFLECVQDMDHENMFWYRQDPGLGLRLIYFSYDVKMKEKGDIPEGYSVSREKKERFSLILESASTNQTSMYLCASSDSYTDTQYFGPGTRLTVL.

The chain links TRBV5-4 to TRBJ2-5, with D tentatively TRBD2 (6 bases). Trimming took 6 bases from V and 4 from J, leaving 13 bases between them. There are 13 residues in the CDR3. Germline V gives CDR1 SGHNT, CDR2 YYREEE (reference sequence). This CDR3 reads CASKSGGGETQYF. Here the CDR3 DNA reads TGTGCCAGCAAGTCCGGGGGAGGAGAGACCCAGTACTTC.

The J gene is TRBJ1-1, the V gene TRBV5-1, with a tentative D call TRBD1 (5 bases). CDR3 length: 16 residues. From germline, CDR1 is SGHRS and CDR2 YFSETQ. V gave up 0 bases and J gave up 4 bases, with 16 bases separating them. The CDR3 DNA sequence: TGCGCCAGCAGCTTGGCCGTATCGGGGGGGTTCACTGAAGCTTTCTTT. Protein product: CASSLAVSGGFTEAFF.

V gene TRBV7-2 combines with J gene TRBJ1-4; a weak D match, TRBD1 (5 bases). V lost 5 bases to trimming and J lost 2 bases, with 15 bases between them. This CDR3 spans 16 amino acids. Germline V gene data show CDR1 as SGHTA and CDR2 as FQGNSA. CDR3 nucleotide sequence: TGTGCCAGCAGCCGGCCCGGGACGGTCACTAATGAAAAACTGTTTTTT. Translated: CASSRPGTVTNEKLFF.

This chain connects TRBV5-4 to TRBJ2-1; D is undetermined. Trimming shortened V by 0 bases and J by 5 bases, and 3 bases separated the two germline ends. The CDR3 is 12 residues long. CDR1 SGHNT and CDR2 YYREEE come from the germline V gene (reference sequence). The CDR3 coding sequence is TGTGCCAGCAGCTTGGTGAACAATGAGCAGTTCTTC. Protein sequence: CASSLVNNEQFF.

This clonotype was counted a single time. This sequence joins TRBV7-9 and TRBJ1-5; tentative D call: TRBD1 (5 bases). Germline CDR1 and CDR2: SEHNR and FQNEAQ (reference sequence). V was trimmed by 4 bases and J by 5 bases, leaving 9 bases between them. The CDR3 loop spans 13 amino acids. CDR3 nucleotides: TGTGCCAGCAGCTCCTCGGGGGATCAGCCCCAGCATTTT. Residues: CASSSSGDQPQHF.

This chain links TRBV29-1 with TRBJ2-7; 7 nucleotides align to TRBD2. V dropped 7 bases and J dropped 0; count of bases not matched to a gene: 6. CDR3 length equals 13 residues. Germline V CDR1 and CDR2: SQVTM, ANQGSEA. The CDR3 bases are TGCAGCGCTAGCGGACTTAGCTCCTACGAGCAGTACTTC. Translation gives CSASGLSSYEQYF.

There are a few counts of this clonotype. V and J are TRBV7-9 and TRBJ2-5; no clear D gene. The V end was cut by 4 bases, the J end by 1 base, with 7 bases between. In germline, CDR1 is SEHNR, CDR2 FQNEAQ (reference sequence). The CDR3 has 13 amino acids. The chain's CDR3 is CASSSSGQETQYF. The DNA of the CDR3 is TGTGCCAGCAGCTCCTCAGGCCAAGAGACCCAGTACTTC.

The chain employs TRBV2 and TRBJ2-7, with 9 bases lining up with TRBD1. Looked up from germline, CDR1 is SNHLY and CDR2 is FYNNEI. After removal of 5 bases from V and 12 bases from J, the junction contained 11 bases not matched to a gene. The CDR3 is 13 amino acids. In DNA form, the CDR3 reads TGTGCCAGCAGTTCTCCGGGACAGGGCTTATCGTACGTC. Encoded protein: CASSSPGQGLSYV.

The chain uses TRBV20-1 and TRBJ1-5; a weak D match, TRBD1 (5 bases). V gave up 3 bases and J gave up 10 bases, with 16 bases separating them. Germline V gene data show CDR1 as DFQATT and CDR2 as SNEGSKA (reference sequence). The CDR3 is 13 amino acids. CDR3 sequence: CSASSGEGRPQHF. The CDR3 DNA is TGCAGTGCTAGTTCGGGGGAAGGGAGACCCCAGCATTTT.

This chain joins TRBV20-1 and TRBJ2-7; TRBD1 agrees at 9 bases. Germline CDR1 is DFQATT and CDR2 is SNEGSKA (reference sequence). The V and J ends lost 4 bases and 1 base, in that order; junction bases with no gene match: 14. The CDR3 covers 17 residues. The CDR3 region is CSAKRQESDRGSYEQYF. In nucleotides, the CDR3 is TGCAGTGCTAAGAGACAGGAGTCCGACAGGGGGTCCTACGAGCAGTACTTC.

The chain recombines TRBV20-1 with TRBJ1-5; no reliable D call. Trimming took off 3 bases at V and 4 bases at J, with 7 bases between the two ends. Germline CDR1 DFQATT, CDR2 SNEGSKA (reference sequence). The length of the CDR3 is 12 residues. CDR3 residues: CSARVRNQPQHF. CDR3 DNA sequence: TGCAGTGCTAGGGTGCGGAATCAGCCCCAGCATTTT.

V is TRBV2 and J is TRBJ2-1; TRBD2 is a possible D gene (5 bases). The germline gives CDR1 SNHLY, CDR2 FYNNEI. V was pared by 1 base and J by 8 bases, with 9 bases between. The CDR3 length is 13 residues. CDR3 loop: CASSEGPSHEQFF. DNA for the CDR3: TGTGCCAGCAGTGAAGGACCTAGCCATGAGCAGTTCTTC. The full variable domain, in which reference TRBV2 and TRBJ2-1 provide the parts outside the CDR3, is EPEVTQTPSHQVTQMGQEVILRCVPISNHLYFYWYRQILGQKVEFLVSFYNNEISEKSEIFDDQFSVERPDGSNFTLKIRSTKLEDSAMYFCASSEGPSHEQFFGPGTRLTVL.

This clonotype appeared once. The rearrangement links TRBV30 to TRBJ2-5; 7 nucleotides match TRBD1. The CDR3 has 14 residues. The germline CDR1 and CDR2 sequences are GTSNPN and SVGIG (reference sequence). J lost 2 bases, V lost 4 bases, and 7 bases had no gene match. As DNA, the CDR3 is TGTGCCTGGACCAGGGGGACAGCTCAAGAGACCCAGTACTTC. Translating it yields CAWTRGTAQETQYF.

This clonotype was seen a single time. The rearrangement joins TRBV30 to TRBJ1-1; possibly TRBD1 for D (5 bases). Germline values: CDR1 GTSNPN, CDR2 SVGIG (reference sequence). This CDR3 contains 13 residues. The ends were cut back, 0 bases at V and 7 bases at J, with 12 bases in the middle. The DNA for the CDR3 is TGTGCCTGGAGTGTTAGGGGCGAGGGTGAAGCTTTCTTT. It translates to CAWSVRGEGEAFF.

The table lists this clonotype with a count of one. The chain carries TRBV20-1 and TRBJ1-2; D ambiguous. The V end lost 4 bases, the J end lost 1 base, and 4 bases lay between the germline ends. CDR1 is DFQATT and CDR2 is SNEGSKA in the germline V gene (reference sequence). This CDR3 has 11 residues. This chain's CDR3 is CSATSNYGYTF. The CDR3 DNA follows: TGCAGTGCTACCAGTAACTATGGCTACACCTTC.

The rearrangement joins TRBV29-1 to TRBJ1-2; weak D call: TRBD1 (6 bases). The CDR3 runs to 13 residues. The V end lost 6 bases, the J end lost 4 bases, and 15 bases lay between the germline ends. Germline V gene data show CDR1 as SQVTM and CDR2 as ANQGSEA. CDR3 nucleotides: TGCAGCGTGGGAAACAGGGAGAGCTATGGCTACACCTTC. It codes for CSVGNRESYGYTF. Together with reference TRBV29-1 and TRBJ1-2, the CDR3 gives the full variable domain: SAVISQKPSRDICQRGTSLTIQCQVDSQVTMMFWYRQQPGQSLTLIATANQGSEATYESGFVIDKFPISRPNLTFSTLTVSNMSPEDSSIYLCSVGNRESYGYTFGSGTRLTVV.

V usage is TRBV29-1 and J usage is TRBJ1-2; unclear D gene. Germline CDR1 reads SQVTM; CDR2 reads ANQGSEA. Trimming removed 6 bases from V and 8 bases from J, with 10 bases in between. The CDR3 has 10 amino acids. CDR3 bases: TGCAGCGTGCGGGAGGACGGCTACACCTTC. It is translated as CSVREDGYTF.

The V and J genes are TRBV12-3 or TRBV12-4 and TRBJ2-5; D call uncertain. The CDR3 loop spans 12 amino acids. V was trimmed by 3 bases and J by 5 bases, leaving 7 bases between them. This CDR3 is CASSFLKETQYF. For the CDR3, the DNA is TGTGCCAGCAGTTTTCTCAAGGAGACCCAGTACTTC.

The chain couples TRBV20-1 to TRBJ1-1; D possibly corresponds to TRBD1 (6 bases). Germline loops: CDR1 DFQATT, CDR2 SNEGSKA (reference sequence). The V gene lost 6 bases and the J gene lost 3 bases, with 14 bases spanning the gap. The CDR3 contains 13 residues. CDR3 loop: CSAPPTGYTEAFF. For the CDR3, the DNA is TGCAGTGCCCCCCCAACAGGGTACACTGAAGCTTTCTTT.

This chain uses TRBV5-4 with TRBJ2-1, with 8 positions matching TRBD2. The CDR3 contains 15 residues. Unmatched junction bases numbered 4, after V lost 3 bases and J lost 2 bases. Germline V gene data show CDR1 as SGHNT and CDR2 as YYREEE (reference sequence). As DNA, the CDR3 is TGTGCCAGCAGCTCTTCTAGCGGGCCCTACAATGAGCAGTTCTTC. This sequence encodes CASSSSSGPYNEQFF.

This clonotype was observed a handful of times. The rearrangement joins TRBV6-2 or TRBV6-3 to TRBJ2-7; D gene unclear. Trimming took off 5 bases at V and 4 bases at J, with 6 bases between the two ends. This CDR3 has 11 residues. Germline loops: CDR1 MNHEY, CDR2 SVGEGT. DNA of the CDR3: TGTGCCAGCAGTCAGGAATACGAGCAGTACGTC. Protein sequence: CASSQEYEQYV.

The rearrangement links TRBV9 to TRBJ2-1; 8 bases match TRBD2. The CDR3 runs to 13 residues. Germline V gene lookup returns CDR1 SGDLS and CDR2 YYNGEE. The J segment lost 7 bases and the V segment lost 6 bases, leaving 6 bases of the junction unmatched. The CDR3 region has the DNA TGTGCCAGCACGAGCGGGAGTAGGAATGAGCAGTTCTTC. Its translation is CASTSGSRNEQFF.

The J gene is TRBJ2-1, the V gene TRBV27; 10 nucleotides align to TRBD2. The CDR3 sequence is 15 residues long. V dropped 0 bases and J dropped 8; count of bases not matched to a gene: 4. In germline, CDR1 is MNHEY, CDR2 SMNVEV (reference sequence). Written as DNA, the CDR3 is TGTGCCAGCAGTTTATCGGCTAGCGGGAGATATGAGCAGTTCTTC. Its protein is CASSLSASGRYEQFF.

The chain links TRBV19 to TRBJ2-3, with TRBD1 matching 9 bases. The CDR3 is made up of 17 amino acids. From germline, CDR1 is LNHDA and CDR2 SQIVND (reference sequence). V lost 10 bases to trimming and J lost 5 bases; unmatched junction nucleotides: 19. Written as DNA, the CDR3 is TGTGCCACCTCGTCTCACAGGGGGCCGGGGGATCTAGATACGCAGTATTTT. It specifies CATSSHRGPGDLDTQYF.

The chain employs TRBV5-1 and TRBJ2-3; D unclear. CDR1 and CDR2 (germline): SGHRS, YFSETQ. Trimming took 1 base from V and 2 from J, leaving 11 bases between them. The CDR3 runs to 15 residues. The CDR3 loop is CASSLLGVLTDTQYF. The DNA of the CDR3 is TGCGCCAGCAGCTTGCTGGGCGTACTCACAGATACGCAGTATTTT.

The chain links TRBV3-1 to TRBJ1-1; D possibly corresponds to TRBD1 (5 bases). Germline CDR1 reads LGHDT; CDR2 reads YNNKEL (reference sequence). Between the trimmed V and J ends, which lost 4 bases and 5 bases, there was a span of 17 bases. The CDR3 is 15 amino acids. The CDR3 sequence: CASSLNPGSGTEAFF. In DNA form, the CDR3 reads TGTGCCAGCAGCCTGAATCCAGGGAGTGGTACTGAAGCTTTCTTT.

The chain joins TRBV28 to TRBJ2-1; the D is unclear. The germline gives CDR1 MDHEN, CDR2 SYDVKM. The V gene lost 6 bases and the J gene lost 2 bases, with 14 bases spanning the gap. CDR3 length equals 15 residues. The CDR3 nucleotides read TGTGCCAGCAGCACCGGAGTCTCCCCCTACAATGAGCAGTTCTTC. Its translation is CASSTGVSPYNEQFF.